Listed below are T cell receptor beta chains from one sample, sequenced in a study of CD8 T cells in ankylosing spondylitis. TCRdb processed the 5' RACE reads anew with MiXCR; each CDR3 protein has one entry. The table includes about 240,000 distinct CDR3 sequences, around 10% detected once. The specimen was blood, either unsorted or a sorted T cell fraction (not recorded which). These receptors were collected from a male donor with ankylosing spondylitis or in good health (not recorded which). Both conserved end residues are part of each CDR3. The D gene is left open where the match is weak. Only part of the rows carry a size: once, few, many, or a class if the clone is expanded.

clone size: few; J gene: TRBJ2-7; V gene: TRBV12-3/TRBV12-4; D gene: -; CDR3 protein: CASSPRWDQGEQYF; CDR3 DNA: TGTGCCAGCAGCCCCAGATGGGACCAAGGGGAGCAGTACTTC
clone size: -; J gene: TRBJ2-2; V gene: TRBV5-4; D gene: TRBD2; CDR3 protein: CASSSLGLAGNTGELFF; CDR3 DNA: TGTGCCAGCAGCTCACTGGGACTAGCGGGGAACACCGGGGAGCTGTTTTTT
clone size: many; J gene: TRBJ2-1; V gene: TRBV5-1; D gene: TRBD2; CDR3 protein: CASGGGTYNEQFF; CDR3 DNA: TGCGCCAGTGGGGGGGGGACCTACAATGAGCAGTTCTTC
clone size: -; J gene: TRBJ2-1; V gene: TRBV27; D gene: TRBD2; CDR3 protein: CASRRVLLAGAPTYNEQFF; CDR3 DNA: TGTGCCAGCCGCAGAGTCCTCCTAGCGGGAGCACCCACCTACAATGAGCAGTTCTTC
clone size: many; J gene: TRBJ1-2; V gene: TRBV20-1; D gene: -; CDR3 protein: CSAETGENGYTF; CDR3 DNA: TGCAGTGCCGAGACAGGAGAAAATGGCTACACCTTC
clone size: -; J gene: TRBJ2-7; V gene: TRBV25-1; D gene: TRBD1; CDR3 protein: CASSESQDRSYEQYF; CDR3 DNA: TGTGCCAGCAGTGAATCGCAGGACAGGAGCTACGAGCAGTACTTC
clone size: few; J gene: TRBJ2-1; V gene: TRBV5-6; D gene: TRBD2; CDR3 protein: CASSLGLAGPSYNEQFF; CDR3 DNA: TGTGCCAGCAGCTTGGGACTAGCGGGCCCTTCCTACAATGAGCAGTTCTTC
clone size: many; J gene: TRBJ2-1; V gene: TRBV7-3; D gene: -; CDR3 protein: CASSLGPTSSYNEQFF; CDR3 DNA: TGTGCCAGCAGCTTAGGGCCGACCAGCTCCTACAATGAGCAGTTCTTC
clone size: many; J gene: TRBJ1-2; V gene: TRBV6-5; D gene: TRBD1; CDR3 protein: CASSSRDRGDGYTF; CDR3 DNA: TGTGCCAGCAGTTCCCGGGACAGGGGCGATGGCTACACCTTC
clone size: -; J gene: TRBJ1-6; V gene: TRBV4-1; D gene: -; CDR3 protein: CASSQEREGTSPLHF; CDR3 DNA: TGCGCCAGCAGCCAAGAAAGAGAGGGTACGTCACCCCTCCACTTT
clone size: -; J gene: TRBJ1-1; V gene: TRBV3-1; D gene: TRBD1; CDR3 protein: CASSQAGQGLVGTEAFF; CDR3 DNA: TGTGCCAGCAGCCAAGCGGGACAGGGATTAGTAGGAACTGAAGCTTTCTTT
clone size: many; J gene: TRBJ1-2; V gene: TRBV12-3/TRBV12-4; D gene: -; CDR3 protein: CASSFSGTIYGYTF; CDR3 DNA: TGTGCCAGCAGTTTTTCTGGGACTATCTATGGCTACACCTTC
clone size: many; J gene: TRBJ2-3; V gene: TRBV20-1; D gene: TRBD2; CDR3 protein: CSAGSSGGHTMDTQYF; CDR3 DNA: TGCAGTGCTGGGTCTAGCGGGGGCCATACGATGGATACGCAGTATTTT
clone size: -; J gene: TRBJ2-1; V gene: TRBV3-1; D gene: TRBD1; CDR3 protein: CASSQNGQAFEQFF; CDR3 DNA: TGTGCCAGCAGCCAAAACGGACAGGCGTTTGAGCAGTTCTTC
clone size: many; J gene: TRBJ2-1; V gene: TRBV4-2; D gene: -; CDR3 protein: CASSQAIADYNEQFF; CDR3 DNA: TGTGCCAGCAGCCAAGCGATTGCGGATTACAATGAGCAGTTCTTC
clone size: many; J gene: TRBJ1-3; V gene: TRBV6-1; D gene: -; CDR3 protein: CASKQFDLSGNTIYF; CDR3 DNA: TGTGCCAGCAAGCAATTCGATCTCTCTGGAAACACCATATATTTT
clone size: many; J gene: TRBJ2-7; V gene: TRBV15; D gene: TRBD1; CDR3 protein: CATSRADRDYEQYF; CDR3 DNA: TGTGCCACCAGCAGAGCGGACAGGGACTACGAGCAGTACTTC
clone size: many; J gene: TRBJ1-2; V gene: TRBV15; D gene: TRBD1; CDR3 protein: CAISRDRGLYGYTF; CDR3 DNA: TGTGCCATATCCCGGGACAGGGGTTTATATGGCTACACCTTC
clone size: -; J gene: TRBJ2-5; V gene: TRBV9; D gene: -; CDR3 protein: CASSVVGGRLGGGQETQYF; CDR3 DNA: TGTGCCAGCAGCGTAGTAGGGGGGCGCTTGGGAGGGGGACAAGAGACCCAGTACTTC
clone size: many; J gene: TRBJ2-7; V gene: TRBV29-1; D gene: TRBD1; CDR3 protein: CSARDRVLNEQYF; CDR3 DNA: TGCAGCGCCCGGGACAGAGTCTTGAACGAGCAGTACTTC
clone size: -; J gene: TRBJ2-3; V gene: TRBV2; D gene: -; CDR3 protein: CAGSTRHPGDTQYF; CDR3 DNA: TGTGCCGGCAGTACACGACACCCGGGAGATACGCAGTATTTT
clone size: -; J gene: TRBJ2-2; V gene: TRBV3-1; D gene: -; CDR3 protein: CASSQVGNTGELFF; CDR3 DNA: TGTGCCAGCAGCCAAGTGGGGAACACCGGGGAGCTGTTTTTT
clone size: few; J gene: TRBJ1-1; V gene: TRBV19; D gene: TRBD1; CDR3 protein: CATRQGGSDTEAFF; CDR3 DNA: TGTGCCACCCGACAGGGCGGTTCGGACACTGAAGCTTTCTTT
clone size: few; J gene: TRBJ2-1; V gene: TRBV28; D gene: TRBD2; CDR3 protein: CASSLHYRGGSYNEQFF; CDR3 DNA: TGTGCCAGCAGTTTACATTATCGGGGGGGCTCCTACAATGAGCAGTTCTTC
clone size: few; J gene: TRBJ1-4; V gene: TRBV28; D gene: TRBD1; CDR3 protein: CASSYTGGATNEKLFF; CDR3 DNA: TGTGCCAGCAGTTATACAGGGGGCGCAACTAATGAAAAACTGTTTTTT
clone size: few; J gene: TRBJ2-1; V gene: TRBV10-3; D gene: -; CDR3 protein: CAISESNRAYNEQFF; CDR3 DNA: TGTGCCATCAGTGAGTCGAATCGCGCCTACAATGAGCAGTTCTTC
clone size: many; J gene: TRBJ1-3; V gene: TRBV12-3/TRBV12-4; D gene: -; CDR3 protein: CASSPGTDTIYF; CDR3 DNA: TGTGCCAGCAGCCCCGGCACCGACACCATATATTTT
clone size: many; J gene: TRBJ2-3; V gene: TRBV9; D gene: TRBD2; CDR3 protein: CASSGLAGISTDTQYF; CDR3 DNA: TGTGCCAGCAGCGGTTTAGCGGGGATCAGCACAGATACGCAGTATTTT
clone size: -; J gene: TRBJ2-3; V gene: TRBV20-1; D gene: TRBD2; CDR3 protein: CSARVGLAGGRDTQYF; CDR3 DNA: TGCAGTGCTAGAGTGGGGCTAGCGGGAGGGAGAGATACGCAGTATTTT
clone size: -; J gene: TRBJ2-1; V gene: TRBV12-3/TRBV12-4; D gene: TRBD2; CDR3 protein: CASSPRLAGVYNEQFF; CDR3 DNA: TGTGCCAGCAGTCCCCGCCTAGCGGGGGTCTACAATGAGCAGTTCTTC
clone size: many; J gene: TRBJ2-1; V gene: TRBV29-1; D gene: -; CDR3 protein: CSVEPRGAEQFF; CDR3 DNA: TGCAGCGTTGAACCCCGAGGGGCTGAGCAGTTCTTC
clone size: many; J gene: TRBJ2-2; V gene: TRBV5-1; D gene: -; CDR3 protein: CASAGDANTGELFF; CDR3 DNA: TGCGCCAGCGCAGGGGACGCGAACACCGGGGAGCTGTTTTTT
clone size: many; J gene: TRBJ2-3; V gene: TRBV28; D gene: TRBD2; CDR3 protein: CASSSSGAQGDTQYF; CDR3 DNA: TGTGCCAGCAGTTCCAGCGGGGCTCAAGGAGATACGCAGTATTTT
clone size: many; J gene: TRBJ2-7; V gene: TRBV5-1; D gene: -; CDR3 protein: CASSWRGAPYEQYF; CDR3 DNA: TGCGCCAGCAGCTGGAGGGGGGCCCCCTACGAGCAGTACTTC
clone size: -; J gene: TRBJ1-1; V gene: TRBV19; D gene: -; CDR3 protein: CASSMDGDLVGNTEAFF; CDR3 DNA: TGTGCCAGTAGTATGGATGGGGATCTCGTAGGGAACACTGAAGCTTTCTTT
clone size: -; J gene: TRBJ2-7; V gene: TRBV2; D gene: -; CDR3 protein: CASRNLEGLYEQYF; CDR3 DNA: TGTGCCAGCAGAAATTTGGAGGGTCTATACGAGCAGTACTTC
clone size: few; J gene: TRBJ2-2; V gene: TRBV11-2; D gene: -; CDR3 protein: CASSLNYGTYTGELFF; CDR3 DNA: TGTGCCAGCAGCTTAAATTACGGGACTTACACCGGGGAGCTGTTTTTT
clone size: many; J gene: TRBJ1-1; V gene: TRBV6-1; D gene: -; CDR3 protein: CASKSQMNTEAFF; CDR3 DNA: TGTGCCAGCAAGTCACAAATGAACACTGAAGCTTTCTTT
clone size: once; J gene: TRBJ2-3; V gene: TRBV5-1; D gene: -; CDR3 protein: CASSSIGLFTDTQYF; CDR3 DNA: TGCGCCAGCAGCTCAATAGGACTGTTCACAGATACGCAGTATTTT
clone size: once; J gene: TRBJ2-3; V gene: TRBV29-1; D gene: -; CDR3 protein: CSVEDGSVRISTDTQYF; CDR3 DNA: TGCAGCGTTGAAGACGGGAGCGTCAGAATTAGCACAGATACGCAGTATTTT
clone size: -; J gene: TRBJ2-1; V gene: TRBV7-3; D gene: -; CDR3 protein: CASSLTGGSYNVQFF; CDR3 DNA: TGTGCCAGCAGCTTAACAGGGGGTTCCTACAATGTGCAGTTCTTC
clone size: many; J gene: TRBJ2-7; V gene: TRBV28; D gene: TRBD1; CDR3 protein: CASRRGGTGAEQYF; CDR3 DNA: TGTGCCAGCAGGAGAGGGGGGACAGGGGCCGAGCAGTACTTC
clone size: -; J gene: TRBJ1-4; V gene: TRBV7-6; D gene: TRBD1; CDR3 protein: CASRAGTGNEKLFF; CDR3 DNA: TGTGCCAGCAGAGCCGGGACAGGAAATGAAAAACTGTTTTTT
clone size: many; J gene: TRBJ2-1; V gene: TRBV10-3; D gene: -; CDR3 protein: CATLGVHGEQFF; CDR3 DNA: TGTGCCACCCTCGGCGTTCACGGTGAGCAGTTCTTC
clone size: many; J gene: TRBJ1-1; V gene: TRBV2; D gene: TRBD1; CDR3 protein: CASRQGVGSNTEAFF; CDR3 DNA: TGTGCCAGCCGTCAGGGGGTAGGGTCGAACACTGAAGCTTTCTTT
clone size: many; J gene: TRBJ2-1; V gene: TRBV25-1; D gene: -; CDR3 protein: CASVESGSRFF; CDR3 DNA: TGTGCCAGCGTCGAATCGGGCTCGCGGTTCTTC
clone size: -; J gene: TRBJ2-3; V gene: TRBV6-4; D gene: -; CDR3 protein: CASSDESTGADTQYF; CDR3 DNA: TGTGCCAGCAGTGACGAGTCTACCGGGGCAGATACGCAGTATTTT
clone size: many; J gene: TRBJ2-3; V gene: TRBV5-5; D gene: -; CDR3 protein: CASSSGVGSTDTQYF; CDR3 DNA: TGTGCCAGCAGCTCAGGGGTGGGCAGCACAGATACGCAGTATTTT
clone size: -; J gene: TRBJ2-7; V gene: TRBV5-1; D gene: TRBD2; CDR3 protein: CASSTGTSGSHEQYF; CDR3 DNA: TGCGCCAGCAGCACAGGGACTAGCGGGAGTCACGAGCAGTACTTC
clone size: many; J gene: TRBJ2-7; V gene: TRBV5-1; D gene: TRBD1; CDR3 protein: CASSTGQGAAYEQYF; CDR3 DNA: TGCGCCAGCAGCACCGGACAGGGGGCTGCCTACGAGCAGTACTTC
clone size: many; J gene: TRBJ1-2; V gene: TRBV5-1; D gene: TRBD1; CDR3 protein: CASRTGLGDGYTF; CDR3 DNA: TGCGCCAGCAGGACAGGGCTTGGGGATGGCTACACCTTC
clone size: many; J gene: TRBJ2-1; V gene: TRBV7-3; D gene: -; CDR3 protein: CASSQTVSYNEQFF; CDR3 DNA: TGTGCCAGCAGCCAGACGGTAAGCTACAATGAGCAGTTCTTC
clone size: -; J gene: TRBJ1-4; V gene: TRBV2; D gene: TRBD1; CDR3 protein: CAGGQGSEKLFF; CDR3 DNA: TGTGCCGGCGGACAGGGGTCTGAAAAACTGTTTTTT
clone size: many; J gene: TRBJ2-1; V gene: TRBV12-3/TRBV12-4; D gene: TRBD1; CDR3 protein: CASSRRQGPNNEQFF; CDR3 DNA: TGTGCCAGCAGCCGGAGACAGGGACCCAACAATGAGCAGTTCTTC
clone size: many; J gene: TRBJ1-5; V gene: TRBV28; D gene: TRBD1; CDR3 protein: CASSFEGANQPQHF; CDR3 DNA: TGTGCCAGCAGTTTTGAGGGGGCCAATCAGCCCCAGCATTTT
clone size: -; J gene: TRBJ2-7; V gene: TRBV5-1; D gene: -; CDR3 protein: CASSPGAAEQYF; CDR3 DNA: TGCGCCAGCAGCCCCGGGGCGGCAGAGCAGTACTTC
clone size: many; J gene: TRBJ2-2; V gene: TRBV12-3/TRBV12-4; D gene: TRBD2; CDR3 protein: CASSLLAGAGELFF; CDR3 DNA: TGTGCCAGCAGTTTACTAGCGGGAGCCGGGGAGCTGTTTTTT
clone size: many; J gene: TRBJ2-1; V gene: TRBV20-1; D gene: -; CDR3 protein: CSARSPTDSINEQFF; CDR3 DNA: TGCAGTGCTAGATCCCCTACTGACTCGATCAATGAGCAGTTCTTC